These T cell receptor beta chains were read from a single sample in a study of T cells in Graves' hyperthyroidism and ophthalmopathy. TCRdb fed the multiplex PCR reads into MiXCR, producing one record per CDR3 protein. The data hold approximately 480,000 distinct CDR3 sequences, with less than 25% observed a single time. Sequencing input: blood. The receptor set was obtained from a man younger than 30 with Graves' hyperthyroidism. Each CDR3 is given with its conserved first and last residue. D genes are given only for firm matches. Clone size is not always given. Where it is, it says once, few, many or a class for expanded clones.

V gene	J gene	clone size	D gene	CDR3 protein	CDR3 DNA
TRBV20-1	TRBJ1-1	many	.	CSARDGAGVNTEAFF	TGCAGTGCTAGAGATGGGGCAGGAGTGAACACTGAAGCTTTCTTT
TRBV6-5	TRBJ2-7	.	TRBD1	CASSYRQGSHEQYF	TGTGCCAGCAGTTACCGACAGGGGAGCCACGAGCAGTACTTC
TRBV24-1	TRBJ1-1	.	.	CATSDSTRRATEAFF	TGTGCCACCAGTGATTCAACACGCAGGGCCACTGAAGCTTTCTTT
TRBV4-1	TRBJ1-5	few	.	CASSPQGGWNQPQHF	TGCGCCAGCAGTCCTCAGGGAGGTTGGAATCAGCCCCAGCATTTT
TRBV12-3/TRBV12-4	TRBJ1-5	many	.	CASNSGTHQPQHF	TGTGCCAGCAACTCCGGGACACATCAGCCCCAGCATTTT
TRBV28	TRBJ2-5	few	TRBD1	CASSPDRGKGETQYF	TGTGCCAGCAGCCCTGACAGGGGAAAGGGAGAGACCCAGTACTTC
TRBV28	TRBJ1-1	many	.	CATSYQKAFF	TGTGCCACCTCGTATCAGAAAGCTTTCTTT
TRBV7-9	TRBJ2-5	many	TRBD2	CASSLGGLAGGWETQYF	TGTGCCAGCAGCTTAGGAGGACTAGCGGGGGGATGGGAGACCCAGTACTTC
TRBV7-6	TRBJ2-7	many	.	CASSLGTGLSYEQYF	TGTGCCAGCAGCTTAGGGACTGGACTGAGCTACGAGCAGTACTTC
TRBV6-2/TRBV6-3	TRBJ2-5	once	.	CASSVGPEETQYF	TGTGCCAGCAGCGTAGGCCCTGAAGAGACCCAGTACTTC
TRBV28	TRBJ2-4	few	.	CASSLGPGLRRGAKNIQYF	TGTGCCAGCAGTTTAGGGCCGGGCCTCAGAAGAGGGGCCAAAAACATTCAGTACTTC
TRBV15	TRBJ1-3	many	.	CATSPGTFSGNTIYF	TGTGCCACCAGCCCCGGGACGTTCTCTGGAAACACCATATATTTT
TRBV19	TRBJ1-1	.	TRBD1	CASSKTGVDTEAFF	TGTGCCAGTAGTAAGACAGGGGTGGACACTGAAGCTTTCTTT
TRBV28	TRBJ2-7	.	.	CAAGPRARYEQYF	TGTGCCGCCGGCCCTCGGGCCCGCTACGAGCAGTACTTC
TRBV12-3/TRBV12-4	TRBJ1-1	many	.	CASLTHLHTEAFF	TGTGCCAGCCTCACTCACTTACACACTGAAGCTTTCTTT
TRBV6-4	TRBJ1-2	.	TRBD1	CASSDPAGQGANYGYTF	TGTGCCAGCAGTGACCCTGCGGGACAGGGGGCTAACTATGGCTACACCTTC